This TCR beta chain was identified during a study of CD8 T cells in ankylosing spondylitis. From the 5' RACE reads, TCRdb called clonotypes with MiXCR, one entry per CDR3 protein. The data contain under 550,000 distinct CDR3 sequences, 26% of them singletons. This CDR3 region has 15 residues. V dropped 3 bases and J dropped 6; count of bases not matched to a gene: 3. Study results and caveats: Several highly homologous variants formed a TCR beta motif that appeared characteristic of ankylosing spondylitis blood.

As regards this clonotype: The target antigen is unknown.

Input material: blood, either unsorted or a sorted T cell fraction (not recorded which). This rearrangement joins TRBV12-3 or TRBV12-4 to TRBJ1-4; TRBD1 matches at 11 bases. This sequence was found in a male donor with ankylosing spondylitis. CDR3 DNA sequence: TGTGCCAGCAGTTTGGCGGGACAGGGGGATGAAAAACTGTTTTTT. Translated: CASSLAGQGDEKLFF.